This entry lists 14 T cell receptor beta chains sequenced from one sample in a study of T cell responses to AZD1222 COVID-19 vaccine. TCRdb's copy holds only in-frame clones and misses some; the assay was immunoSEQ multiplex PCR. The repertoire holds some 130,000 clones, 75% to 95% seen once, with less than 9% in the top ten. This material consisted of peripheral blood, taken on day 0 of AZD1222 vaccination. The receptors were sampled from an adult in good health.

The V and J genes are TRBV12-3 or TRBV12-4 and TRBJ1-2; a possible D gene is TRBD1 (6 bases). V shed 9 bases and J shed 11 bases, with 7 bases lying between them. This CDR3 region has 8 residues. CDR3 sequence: CARGGYTF. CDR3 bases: TGTGCCAGAGGGGGTTACACCTTC.

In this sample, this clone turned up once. Here the CDR3 DNA reads TGTGCCACCAGTGGCGCGGCTGACAGGGGCCCTTGGGGGGAGCTGTTTTTT. This encodes CATSGAADRGPWGELFF. The V call is TRBV24-1, the J call TRBJ2-2, with 8 nucleotides matching TRBD1. CDR3 length: 17 amino acids. CDR1 and CDR2 (germline): KGHDR, SFDVKD. The V and J ends lost 5 bases and 8 bases, in that order; junction bases with no gene match: 15.

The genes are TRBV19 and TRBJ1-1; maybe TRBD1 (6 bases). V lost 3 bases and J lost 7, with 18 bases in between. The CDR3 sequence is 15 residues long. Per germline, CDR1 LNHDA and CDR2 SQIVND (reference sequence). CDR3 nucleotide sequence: TGTGCCAGTAGTATCGGGTCCCGGGGGCAAGGTGAAGCTTTCTTT. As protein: CASSIGSRGQGEAFF.

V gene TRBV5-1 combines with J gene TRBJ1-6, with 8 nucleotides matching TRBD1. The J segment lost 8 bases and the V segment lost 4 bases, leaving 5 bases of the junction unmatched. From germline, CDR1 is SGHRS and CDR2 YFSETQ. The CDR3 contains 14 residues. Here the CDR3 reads CASSNRGEDSPLHF. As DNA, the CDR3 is TGCGCCAGCAGCAACAGGGGGGAAGATTCACCCCTCCACTTT.

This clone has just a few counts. CDR3 sequence reads: CASSQVSGYNEQFF. The CDR3 DNA follows: TGTGCCAGCAGCCAAGTTAGCGGCTACAATGAGCAGTTCTTC. The chain combines TRBV14 with TRBJ2-1, with D possibly being TRBD2 (6 bases). Trimming took 1 base from V and 3 from J, leaving 7 bases between them. The CDR3 covers 14 residues. Germline V CDR1 and CDR2: SGHDN, FVKESK.

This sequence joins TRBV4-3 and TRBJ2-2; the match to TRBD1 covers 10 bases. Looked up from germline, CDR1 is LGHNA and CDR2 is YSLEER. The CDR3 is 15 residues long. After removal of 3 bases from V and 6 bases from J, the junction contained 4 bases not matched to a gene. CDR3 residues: CASSQTGGLAGELFF. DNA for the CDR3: TGCGCCAGCAGCCAGACAGGGGGCTTGGCCGGGGAGCTGTTTTTT.

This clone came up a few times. CDR3 loop: CATSRTSGGAGELFF. The CDR3 coding sequence is TGTGCCACCAGCAGAACTAGCGGGGGGGCCGGGGAGCTGTTTTTT. This sequence joins TRBV15 and TRBJ2-2, with 13 bases that match TRBD2. The germline V gene encodes CDR1 LNHNV and CDR2 YYDKDF (reference sequence). The CDR3 has 15 residues. Losses at the gene ends were 2 bases for V and 6 bases for J; bases not matched to a gene: 0.

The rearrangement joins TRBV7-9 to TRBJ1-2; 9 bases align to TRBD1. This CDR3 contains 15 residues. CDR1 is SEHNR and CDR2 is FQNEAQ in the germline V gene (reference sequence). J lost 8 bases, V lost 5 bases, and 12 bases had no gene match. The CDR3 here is CASSTSGTGLFGYTF. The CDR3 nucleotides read TGTGCCAGCAGCACCTCCGGGACAGGGTTGTTCGGCTACACCTTC.

The CDR3 DNA reads as TGTGCCAGCAGCACAGGGGGTGGCTACACCTTC. It encodes CASSTGGGYTF. V and J are TRBV6-5 and TRBJ1-2; 8 bases are a match to TRBD1. The trim removed 6 bases at V and 7 bases at J, leaving 1 base unmatched. The CDR3 contains 11 residues. Germline CDR1 and CDR2: MNHEY and SVGAGI.

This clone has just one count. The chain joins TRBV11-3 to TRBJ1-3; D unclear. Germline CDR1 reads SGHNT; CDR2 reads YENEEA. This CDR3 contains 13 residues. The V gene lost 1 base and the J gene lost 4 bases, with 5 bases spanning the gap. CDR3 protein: CASSLGQGNTIYF. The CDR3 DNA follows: TGTGCCAGCAGCTTAGGCCAGGGAAACACCATATATTTT.

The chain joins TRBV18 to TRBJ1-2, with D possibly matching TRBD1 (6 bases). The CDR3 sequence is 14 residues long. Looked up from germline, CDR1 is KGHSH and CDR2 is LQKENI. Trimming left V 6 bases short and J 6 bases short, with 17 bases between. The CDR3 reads CASSPESTGNGYTF. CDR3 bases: TGTGCCAGCTCTCCCGAAAGCACAGGGAATGGCTACACCTTC.

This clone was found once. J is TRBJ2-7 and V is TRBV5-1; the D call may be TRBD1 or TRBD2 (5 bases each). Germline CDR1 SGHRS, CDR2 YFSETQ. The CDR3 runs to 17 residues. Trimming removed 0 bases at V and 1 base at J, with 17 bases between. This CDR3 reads CASSLAGKNGASYEQYF. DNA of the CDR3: TGCGCCAGCAGCTTGGCAGGGAAAAACGGGGCTTCCTACGAGCAGTACTTC.

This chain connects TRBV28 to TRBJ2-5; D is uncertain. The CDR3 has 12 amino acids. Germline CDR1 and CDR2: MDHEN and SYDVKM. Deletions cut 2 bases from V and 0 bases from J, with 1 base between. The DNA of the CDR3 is TGTGCCAGCAGTTTAGACCAAGAGACCCAGTACTTC. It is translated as CASSLDQETQYF. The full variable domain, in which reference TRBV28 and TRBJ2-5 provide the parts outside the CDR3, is DVKVTQSSRYLVKRTGEKVFLECVQDMDHENMFWYRQDPGLGLRLIYFSYDVKMKEKGDIPEGYSVSREKKERFSLILESASTNQTSMYLCASSLDQETQYFGPGTRLLVL.

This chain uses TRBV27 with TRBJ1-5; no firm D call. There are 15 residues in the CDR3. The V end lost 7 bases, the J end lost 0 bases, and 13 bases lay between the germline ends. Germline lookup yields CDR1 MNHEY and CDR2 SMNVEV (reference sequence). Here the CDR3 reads CASTSPRNSNQPQHF. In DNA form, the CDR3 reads TGTGCCAGCACATCTCCCCGGAATAGCAATCAGCCCCAGCATTTT.